Below, 21 T cell receptor beta chains from the same sample are listed, as sequenced in a study of blood T cells in healthy people across ages. The second PCR ran about 6 to 11 cycles with a sample-barcoded 5' primer and J-beta primers. MiXCR was run by TCRdb on the 5' RACE reads, yielding one entry per CDR3 protein. The repertoire holds approximately 1,000,000 distinct CDR3 sequences, under 40% seen once, with around 14% in the top ten. The material sequenced was blood. The origin of the receptors is a man aged 18 to 35 in good health.

The J gene is TRBJ2-2, the V gene TRBV7-9; a weak D match, TRBD1 (6 bases). The V end lost 3 bases, the J end lost 5 bases, and 22 bases lay between the germline ends. Germline V gene data show CDR1 as SEHNR and CDR2 as FQNEAQ (reference sequence). The CDR3 covers 18 residues. The chain's CDR3 is CASSLYTGFVRGTGELFF. The CDR3 DNA follows: TGTGCCAGCAGCTTGTACACAGGGTTCGTGCGTGGGACCGGGGAGCTGTTTTTT.

This sequence joins TRBV20-1 and TRBJ2-2, with unresolved D. V shed 0 bases and J shed 1 base, with 15 bases lying between them. The CDR3 contains 17 residues. CDR1 is DFQATT, CDR2 SNEGSKA, per germline (reference sequence). The CDR3: CSAREPSSVQNTGELFF. The CDR3 DNA reads as TGCAGTGCTAGAGAACCCTCTTCTGTCCAGAACACCGGGGAGCTGTTTTTT.

This clonotype turned up a few times. The gene calls are TRBV20-1 and TRBJ2-5; TRBD2 aligns across 10 bases. The last part of the DNA fits TRBJ2-7 better; the J call may be wrong. Germline V CDR1 and CDR2: DFQATT, SNEGSKA (reference sequence). This CDR3 is 16 amino acids long. CDR3 DNA: TGCAGTGCTAGGGAACCGGGACTAGCGACGTCCTACGAGCAGTACTTC. It is translated as CSAREPGLATSYEQYF.

This sequence joins TRBV6-1 and TRBJ1-1, with 10 bases aligning to TRBD1. V was pared by 4 bases and J by 1 base, with 9 bases of the junction left unmatched. The CDR3 spans 17 residues. Germline CDR1 is MNHNS and CDR2 is SASEGT. In nucleotides, the CDR3 is TGTGCCAGCAGTGCCAGCAGGACAGGGGGAAAGAACACTGAAGCTTTCTTT. Amino acids: CASSASRTGGKNTEAFF.

This rearrangement joins TRBV20-1 to TRBJ2-3, with 9 positions matching TRBD2. V shed 6 bases and J 1 base; nucleotides not matched to a gene: 8. CDR3 size: 15 residues. Germline V gene lookup returns CDR1 DFQATT and CDR2 SNEGSKA (reference sequence). CDR3 sequence (DNA): TGCAGTGCCAAGCGGGGGGCCGAGGGCACAGATACGCAGTATTTT. The encoded protein is CSAKRGAEGTDTQYF.

The J gene is TRBJ2-7, the V gene TRBV7-2; the D gene is possibly TRBD1 (5 bases). The V gene's germline CDR1 is SGHTA and CDR2 FQGNSA. V gave up 8 bases and J gave up 3 bases, with 17 bases separating them. The CDR3 is 14 amino acids. The CDR3 sequence is CASGVDSQSYEQYF. The CDR3 DNA reads TGTGCCAGCGGCGTTGACAGTCAGAGCTACGAGCAGTACTTC. The whole variable domain, remainder taken from reference TRBV7-2 and TRBJ2-7, is GAGVSQSPSNKVTEKGKDVELRCDPISGHTALYWYRQSLGQGLEFLIYFQGNSAPDKSGLPSDRFSAERTGGSVSTLTIQRTQQEDSAVYLCASGVDSQSYEQYFGPGTRLTVT.

The chain employs TRBV27 and TRBJ2-3; no reliable D call. With 7 bases removed from V and 4 bases from J, the gap between germline ends came to 12 bases. This CDR3 comprises 13 residues. Per the germline V gene, CDR1 is MNHEY and CDR2 is SMNVEV (reference sequence). For the CDR3, the DNA is TGTGCCAGCAATCCCCTAGATTCAGATACGCAGTATTTT. Translated: CASNPLDSDTQYF.

V and J are TRBV6-2 or TRBV6-3 and TRBJ2-5; D call uncertain. The J call is doubtful: the DNA matches TRBJ2-7 better. CDR3 length: 9 amino acids. Germline CDR1 is MNHEY and CDR2 is SVGEGT. The CDR3 region has the DNA TGTGCCAGCGGGATCGAGCAGTACTTC. This sequence encodes CASGIEQYF.

As concerns this clonotype: Germline and junction disagree at one end, which may indicate a read error. This chain connects TRBV7-7 to TRBJ2-2; 13 bases line up with TRBD2. The CDR3 covers 17 residues. From germline, CDR1 is SSHAT and CDR2 FNYEAQ (reference sequence). CDR3 residues: CASSPTGTSGVSGKLFF. The CDR3 bases are TGTGCTAGCAGCCCTACAGGGACTAGCGGGGTATCCGGGAAGCTGTTTTTT.

This clonotype was counted between two and nine times. The chain combines TRBV3-1 with TRBJ2-1; no clear D gene. This CDR3 contains 15 residues. The germline gives CDR1 LGHDT, CDR2 YNNKEL (reference sequence). V lost 7 bases and J lost 0, with 13 bases in between. Here the CDR3 reads CASTQSLSSYNEQFF. CDR3 DNA sequence: TGTGCCAGCACCCAGAGCTTGAGCTCCTACAATGAGCAGTTCTTC.

This clonotype has only a few counts. This rearrangement joins TRBV9 to TRBJ2-1, with D perhaps matching TRBD1 or TRBD2 (7 bases each). V was cut by 0 bases and J by 3 bases, with 16 bases left in between. This CDR3 is built from 17 residues. The germline CDR1 and CDR2 sequences are SGDLS and YYNGEE. This CDR3 reads CASSVEGQRGHYNEQFF. CDR3 nucleotides: TGTGCCAGCAGCGTAGAGGGACAGCGGGGCCACTACAATGAGCAGTTCTTC.

This clonotype occurred a few times. The CDR3 sequence: CSARDRASGGETQYF. CDR3 DNA: TGCAGTGCTAGAGATAGGGCTAGCGGGGGGGAGACCCAGTACTTC. The chain combines TRBV20-1 with TRBJ2-5; TRBD2 aligns across 11 bases. The germline V gene encodes CDR1 DFQATT and CDR2 SNEGSKA (reference sequence). The CDR3 is made up of 15 amino acids. Trimming at V came to 0 bases and at J to 5 bases, leaving 5 bases not matched to a gene.

The table lists this clonotype with a few counts. The gene calls are TRBV6-2 or TRBV6-3 and TRBJ2-7; the D is unclear. This CDR3 has 12 amino acids. CDR1 MNHEY and CDR2 SVGEGT come from the germline V gene. V dropped 2 bases and J dropped 7 bases, with 9 bases sitting between them. CDR3 nucleotide sequence: TGTGCCAGCAGTTACGGGGTAGGGGAGCAGTACTTC. Its translation is CASSYGVGEQYF.

This clonotype was picked up a small number of times. This chain connects TRBV2 to TRBJ2-1; TRBD1 is a possible D gene (5 bases). The CDR3 totals 17 residues. Trimming took off 5 bases at V and 3 bases at J, with 20 bases between the two ends. Germline V CDR1 and CDR2: SNHLY, FYNNEI. In DNA form, the CDR3 reads TGTGCCAGCAGTATGACCTTAGCTGGGGCTTACTACAATGAGCAGTTCTTC. Residues: CASSMTLAGAYYNEQFF.

The chain couples TRBV6-5 to TRBJ2-4; TRBD2 matches 8 bases. This CDR3 is 15 amino acids long. V gave up 6 bases and J gave up 1 base; unmatched junction bases: 5. CDR1 is MNHEY and CDR2 is SVGAGI in the germline V gene. This CDR3 is CASSPSGGAKNIQYF. CDR3 nucleotide sequence: TGTGCCAGCAGCCCATCGGGGGGGGCCAAAAACATTCAGTACTTC.

A word on this clonotype: A read error may account for a junction end that differs from germline. The chain couples TRBV7-2 to TRBJ1-2; possible D gene TRBD1, 6 bases. Germline V gene lookup returns CDR1 SGHTA and CDR2 FQGNSA. The CDR3 is 15 residues long. The DNA for the CDR3 is TGTGCCAGCAGCTTAAACGGACAGAATTACTATGGATACACCTTC. It codes for CASSLNGQNYYGYTF.

This clonotype appeared many times. This chain joins TRBV7-2 and TRBJ1-2, with D uncertain. The CDR3 totals 15 residues. Germline-derived CDR1 and CDR2 are SGHTA and FQGNSA. V lost 1 base and J lost 2, with 11 bases in between. CDR3 sequence: CASSLEGTANYGYTF. As DNA, the CDR3 is TGTGCCAGCAGCTTAGAAGGCACAGCCAACTATGGCTACACCTTC.

In regard to this clonotype: A read error may produce the germline difference seen at one junction end. V gene TRBV29-1 combines with J gene TRBJ2-1; TRBD1 matches at 8 bases. Germline loops: CDR1 SQVTM, CDR2 ANQGSEA. CDR3 size: 14 residues. The CDR3 loop reads CSVGGTGHYNERFF. The CDR3, as DNA: TGCAGCGTTGGGGGGACAGGACACTACAATGAGCGGTTCTTC.

This rearrangement joins TRBV4-3 to TRBJ1-6; D is perhaps TRBD1 (6 bases). The V and J ends lost 0 bases and 3 bases respectively, with 9 bases between them. Germline values: CDR1 LGHNA, CDR2 YSLEER. This CDR3 has 16 amino acids. CDR3 bases: TGCGCCAGCAGCCAAGATAGGGGGAACTATAATTCACCCCTCCACTTT. Encoded protein: CASSQDRGNYNSPLHF.

This chain uses TRBV19 with TRBJ2-3; no firm D call. Trimming took 2 bases from V and 0 from J, leaving 9 bases between them. The CDR3 covers 15 residues. The V gene's germline CDR1 is LNHDA and CDR2 SQIVND (reference sequence). CDR3 coding DNA: TGTGCCAGTAGTATAACACCAACCAGCACAGATACGCAGTATTTT. Amino acid sequence: CASSITPTSTDTQYF.

This clonotype came up a few times. The chain combines TRBV2 with TRBJ2-5; 12 nucleotides match TRBD2. Trimming cost V 2 bases and J 3 bases; bases outside gene matches: 4. Looked up from germline, CDR1 is SNHLY and CDR2 is FYNNEI. The CDR3 length is 16 residues. CDR3 amino acids: CASSEPTSGREETQYF. The CDR3 region has the DNA TGTGCCAGCAGTGAACCGACTAGCGGGAGAGAAGAGACCCAGTACTTC.